This is a list of T cell receptor beta chains from one sample in a study of cytomegalovirus exposure and HLA in healthy donors. Sequenced by immunoSEQ multiplex PCR; TCRdb stores in-frame clones only, minus some. Seen here are a few hundred thousand clones, over 70% observed once, and the top ten hold about 8%. Sequencing was done on a sample of PBMCs. These receptor sequences come from a woman aged 60-70 years in good health and CMV-seropositive. Both conserved end residues are part of each CDR3. Fields, in order: CDR3 protein, CDR3 DNA, J gene, V gene, D gene, clone size. D genes are given only for firm matches. Only some rows state a clone size, as once, few, many or a class for expanded clones.

CDR3: CASSLDRMGEQFF
DNA: TGTGCCAGTAGTTTGGACAGGATGGGTGAGCAGTTCTTC
J: TRBJ2-1
V: TRBV19
D: TRBD1
size: NA

CDR3: CASSLNTGELFF
DNA: TGTGCCAGCAGCCTCAACACCGGGGAGCTGTTTTTT
J: TRBJ2-2
V: TRBV27
D: NA
size: NA

CDR3: CASSTTGVYNEQFF
DNA: TGTGCCAGCAGCACGACAGGGGTGTACAATGAGCAGTTCTTC
J: TRBJ2-1
V: TRBV9
D: TRBD1
size: NA

CDR3: CASSSRTGGRNTEAFF
DNA: TGTGCCAGTAGTTCCCGGACAGGGGGCAGGAACACTGAAGCTTTCTTT
J: TRBJ1-1
V: TRBV19
D: TRBD1
size: NA

CDR3: CASSSREGRTSYEQYF
DNA: TGTGCCAGCAGTTCTAGGGAGGGGAGAACATCCTACGAGCAGTACTTC
J: TRBJ2-7
V: TRBV6-6
D: TRBD2
size: NA

CDR3: CASSLQGSSTEAFF
DNA: TGCGCCAGCAGCTTACAGGGGTCGTCCACTGAAGCTTTCTTT
J: TRBJ1-1
V: TRBV5-1
D: TRBD1
size: NA

CDR3: CASSLGKAGERDNEQFF
DNA: TGTGCCAGCAGCTTAGGGAAGGCGGGAGAGCGGGACAATGAGCAGTTCTTC
J: TRBJ2-1
V: TRBV7-9
D: TRBD2
size: NA

CDR3: CASSLEPMGRRTEAFF
DNA: TGTGCCAGCAGTTTAGAACCAATGGGCCGGCGCACTGAAGCTTTCTTT
J: TRBJ1-1
V: TRBV6-5
D: NA
size: NA

CDR3: CASSRLAGSSGELFF
DNA: TGTGCCAGCAGTCGACTAGCGGGAAGTAGCGGGGAGCTGTTTTTT
J: TRBJ2-2
V: TRBV2
D: TRBD2
size: few

CDR3: CARSLGQGAVEKLFF
DNA: TGTGCCAGAAGCTTAGGACAGGGGGCGGTTGAAAAACTGTTTTTT
J: TRBJ1-4
V: TRBV7-5
D: NA
size: NA

CDR3: CASGTGGQSTDTQYF
DNA: TGTGCCAGCGGGACAGGGGGCCAAAGCACAGATACGCAGTATTTT
J: TRBJ2-3
V: TRBV25-1
D: TRBD1
size: few

CDR3: CASSSTYKSSYNEQFF
DNA: TGTGCCAGCAGCTCGACATACAAAAGCTCCTACAATGAGCAGTTCTTC
J: TRBJ2-1
V: TRBV7-9
D: NA
size: NA

CDR3: CASSLGGTRLNTEAFF
DNA: TGTGCCAGCAGTTTGGGGGGGACCCGACTGAACACTGAAGCTTTCTTT
J: TRBJ1-1
V: TRBV27
D: NA
size: NA